Presented here are 11 T cell receptor beta chains from one specimen sequenced in a study of metastatic and nonmetastatic thyroid tumors. Via MiXCR, TCRdb re-called the PCR reads. Among about 28,000 clones listed, 15% to 20% were seen once. All patients were treatment-naive before thyroid surgery. Sequenced material: blood. The receptors stem from a female donor with papillary thyroid cancer or a benign thyroid nodule (not recorded which). Some clones in this sample may be carry-over from other donors' samples.

This clone has at least ten counts. A much larger clone sits a single nucleotide away, making a read error possible. The gene calls are TRBV6-2 or TRBV6-3 and TRBJ1-5, with D unclear. The CDR3 covers 15 residues. Germline loops: CDR1 MNHEY, CDR2 SVGEGT. The germline V and J ends were trimmed by 2 bases and 1 base, with 9 bases remaining between them. CDR3 DNA: TGTGCCAGCAGTTACCCTGACGGGAGCAATCAGCCCCAGCATTTT. It encodes CASSYPDGSNQPQHF.

This clone was seen many times. The rearrangement uses TRBV29-1 and TRBJ2-3; 9 nucleotides match TRBD2. V gave up 3 bases and J gave up 5 bases; unmatched junction bases: 6. Per germline, CDR1 SQVTM and CDR2 ANQGSEA. CDR3 length: 14 amino acids. The CDR3 nucleotides are TGCAGCGTTGACGGCGGGAGGGCCGGAGATACGCAGTATTTT. Translation: CSVDGGRAGDTQYF.

This clone was seen repeatedly, ten times or more. This chain uses TRBV20-1 with TRBJ2-7; tentatively, D is TRBD1 or TRBD2 (6 bases each). Per the germline V gene, CDR1 is DFQATT and CDR2 is SNEGSKA (reference sequence). CDR3 size: 13 residues. V gave up 0 bases and J gave up 7 bases, with 13 bases separating them. The CDR3 DNA reads TGCAGTGCTAGAGATTTAGGGGGGAGGGAGCAGTACTTC. Its protein product is CSARDLGGREQYF.

This clone occurred many times. The chain recombines TRBV5-1 with TRBJ2-6; the D is unclear. The germline gives CDR1 SGHRS, CDR2 YFSETQ. Trimming removed 4 bases at V and 0 bases at J, with 8 bases between. This CDR3 region has 15 residues. CDR3 protein: CASSIQSSGANVLTF. The CDR3 DNA sequence: TGCGCCAGCAGCATACAGAGCTCTGGGGCCAACGTCCTGACTTTC.

This clone was observed many times. This sequence joins TRBV29-1 and TRBJ2-1; D is undetermined. The length of the CDR3 is 14 residues. Germline V gene sequence: CDR1 SQVTM, CDR2 ANQGSEA. V gave up 4 bases and J gave up 2 bases, with 12 bases separating them. The CDR3 is CSVVLANPYNEQFF. The CDR3 bases are TGCAGCGTTGTATTAGCCAATCCCTACAATGAGCAGTTCTTC.

The V call is TRBV20-1, the J call TRBJ1-1; D perhaps matches TRBD1 (5 bases). The CDR3 sequence is 15 residues long. The V gene's germline CDR1 is DFQATT and CDR2 SNEGSKA (reference sequence). V shed 5 bases and J shed 5 bases, with 21 bases lying between them. CDR3 sequence: CSAVPRVTGSTEAFF. Here the CDR3 DNA reads TGCAGTGCTGTCCCCAGGGTTACGGGAAGTACTGAAGCTTTCTTT.

This clone was counted at least ten times. The gene calls are TRBV10-3 and TRBJ1-5; TRBD1 agrees at 7 bases. CDR1 ENHRY and CDR2 SYGVKD come from the germline V gene. The CDR3 totals 15 residues. Trimming removed 3 bases from V and 5 bases from J; junction bases left unmatched: 7. The CDR3 reads CAISDQGGRYQPQHF. As DNA, the CDR3 is TGTGCCATCAGTGACCAGGGGGGGAGATATCAGCCCCAGCATTTT.

This clone is judged medium-sized. The chain carries TRBV12-3 or TRBV12-4 and TRBJ1-6; 8 nucleotides match TRBD1. CDR3 length: 13 residues. J gave up 5 bases and V 6 bases, and 0 bases lay outside the gene matches. This chain's CDR3 is CASRTGDNSPLHF. The CDR3 region has the DNA TGTGCCAGCAGGACAGGGGATAATTCACCCCTCCACTTT.

The chain uses TRBV5-1 and TRBJ2-5; perhaps TRBD2 as D (5 bases). CDR1 is SGHRS and CDR2 is YFSETQ in the germline V gene. CDR3 size: 15 residues. The V and J ends lost 4 bases and 4 bases respectively, with 17 bases between them. The CDR3 is CASSEEHWAGETQYF. CDR3 sequence (DNA): TGCGCCAGCAGCGAGGAACATTGGGCGGGAGAGACCCAGTACTTC.

This clone was found many times. This chain links TRBV24-1 with TRBJ1-1, with D unresolved. CDR1 KGHDR and CDR2 SFDVKD come from the germline V gene. This CDR3 region has 12 residues. The V gene lost 2 bases and the J gene lost 2 bases, with 2 bases spanning the gap. The CDR3 here is CATSDYNTEAFF. The CDR3 region has the DNA TGTGCCACCAGTGATTATAACACTGAAGCTTTCTTT.

The table lists this clone with many counts. The V gene is TRBV10-3, the J gene TRBJ2-1, with D maybe TRBD1 (7 bases). Trimming removed 5 bases at V and 7 bases at J, with 18 bases between. The germline V gene encodes CDR1 ENHRY and CDR2 SYGVKD. The CDR3 contains 15 residues. The CDR3 region is CAISQGGGLRNEQFF. The CDR3 nucleotides read TGTGCCATCAGTCAAGGAGGGGGCCTTAGGAATGAGCAGTTCTTC.